What follows are 5 T cell receptor beta chains derived from one specimen sequenced in a study of T cell responses to AZD1222 COVID-19 vaccine (dated by TCRdb to the early 2020s). The library was prepared using the immunoSEQ multiplex PCR assay. Sourced from immuneACCESS, this table was stored by TCRdb with only in-frame sequences that have V and J called. A share of the clones is absent; for the studies checked, an unresolved V gene accounts for under half, and the remainder has no known explanation. The sample table contains tens of thousands of clones; only one count was recorded for roughly 75% of them. Of the sample, about 50% is held by the ten largest clones. The time point label, read with the paper, signifies: about 28 days (+/-7) after the second vaccine dose. The sample in question was peripheral blood, obtained 28 days after the second AZD1222 dose. These receptors all stem from an adult who received the AZD1222 COVID-19 vaccine.

This clone was observed once. This sequence joins TRBV28 and TRBJ1-2; 9 positions agree with TRBD1. J was trimmed by 8 bases and V by 6 bases; bases with no gene match: 7. There are 13 residues in the CDR3. The germline CDR1 and CDR2 sequences are MDHEN and SYDVKM. The CDR3 loop reads CASRPTGGIGYTF. CDR3 sequence (DNA): TGTGCCAGCAGGCCCACAGGGGGCATAGGCTACACCTTC.

Only a few counts were recorded for this clone. The chain recombines TRBV2 with TRBJ2-7; 7 nucleotides line up with TRBD2. The germline V gene encodes CDR1 SNHLY and CDR2 FYNNEI. The CDR3 is 17 residues long. V was pared by 2 bases and J by 0 bases, with 10 bases of the junction left unmatched. CDR3 sequence (DNA): TGTGCCAGCAGTGAAACCCCAAGCGGGGCGAGCTCCTACGAGCAGTACTTC. This encodes CASSETPSGASSYEQYF.

The chain joins TRBV5-1 to TRBJ2-7, with D tentatively TRBD1 (5 bases). V lost 1 base to trimming and J lost 5 bases, with 19 bases between them. This CDR3 has 16 amino acids. CDR1 SGHRS and CDR2 YFSETQ come from the germline V gene. The CDR3 nucleotides are TGCGCCAGCAGCTTGTCTTTTAGGGGCTCCAGGGACGAGCAGTACTTC. Amino acids: CASSLSFRGSRDEQYF.

This rearrangement joins TRBV6-1 to TRBJ2-3; D might be TRBD2 (5 bases). Trimming took off 1 base at V and 2 bases at J, with 13 bases between the two ends. The CDR3 runs 16 residues. In germline, CDR1 is MNHNS, CDR2 SASEGT. CDR3 sequence: CASSEVFRGNTDTQYF. The CDR3 nucleotides are TGTGCCAGCAGTGAAGTCTTTCGGGGTAACACAGATACGCAGTATTTT.

The chain is built from TRBV7-2 and TRBJ1-1; D call uncertain. This CDR3 is 15 amino acids long. In germline, CDR1 is SGHTA, CDR2 FQGNSA. V dropped 1 base and J dropped 1 base, with 10 bases sitting between them. The chain's CDR3 is CASSLGSGENTEAFF. Written as DNA, the CDR3 is TGTGCCAGCAGCTTAGGTTCCGGGGAGAACACTGAAGCTTTCTTT.